The clone carrying this T cell receptor beta chain is categorized as medium-sized. Germline CDR1 and CDR2: LNHNV and YYDKDF (reference sequence). The length of the CDR3 is 14 residues. V was clipped by 4 bases and J by 3 bases, with 10 bases between them. This record belongs to a study of blood T cell repertoires in COVID-19. Overall study context: Sites in the United States, Italy and Spain provided acute and convalescent COVID-19 samples.

Original data processing: Amplification of reference gene primers was used by the study to estimate nucleated cell counts. Profiling relied on immunoSEQ multiplex PCR, and the TCRdb table lists in-frame clones only, not all of them. The DNA gave D and trimming, while V, J and clone size come from that table. The sample yields around 180,000 clones, over 75% seen once. This clonotype was obtained from a human donor with active or convalescent COVID-19. The donor label of this sample is uncertain. Sequencing was carried out using peripheral blood. This chain connects TRBV15 to TRBJ1-5; D not certain. DNA of the CDR3: TGTGCCACCAGCACCCGGGTTTCCAATCAGCCCCAGCATTTT. Translated: CATSTRVSNQPQHF.